The clone carrying this T cell receptor beta chain was observed a few times. Its antigen is unknown. Preparation of the TCRbeta library used unique molecular identifiers. MiXCR, applied by TCRdb to the PCR reads, yields one record per CDR3 protein. The table shows some 300,000 distinct CDR3 sequences, with almost 8% occurring only once. The V gene lost 2 bases and the J gene lost 7 bases, with 17 bases spanning the gap. Germline V lookup: CDR1 DFQATT, CDR2 SNEGSKA (reference sequence). This CDR3 spans 15 amino acids. The sample is drawn from a study of T-cell reconstitution after alpha-beta-depleted transplantation in children. Findings and limits, study-wide: Newly produced T cells mostly accounted for T-cell counts and diversity one year post-transplant. Recipient T cells and thymic progenitors that survived gave rise to the high TCRbeta diversity observed at day 60 in some patients. As was reported, about two months after transplant, alpha-beta T cells came from several hundred expanded graft clones.

This chain joins TRBV20-1 and TRBJ2-2; D perhaps matches TRBD2 (6 bases). This TCR was recovered from a female patient aged 2-9 years who had a stem cell transplant for Fanconi anemia, so the T cells may come from the graft donor. This specimen consisted of peripheral blood, obtained 360 days after TCRalphabeta/CD19-depleted stem cell transplant. This CDR3 reads CSARPGGLGSGELFF. In DNA form, the CDR3 reads TGCAGTGCTAGACCTGGGGGGTTGGGGAGCGGGGAGCTGTTTTTT.